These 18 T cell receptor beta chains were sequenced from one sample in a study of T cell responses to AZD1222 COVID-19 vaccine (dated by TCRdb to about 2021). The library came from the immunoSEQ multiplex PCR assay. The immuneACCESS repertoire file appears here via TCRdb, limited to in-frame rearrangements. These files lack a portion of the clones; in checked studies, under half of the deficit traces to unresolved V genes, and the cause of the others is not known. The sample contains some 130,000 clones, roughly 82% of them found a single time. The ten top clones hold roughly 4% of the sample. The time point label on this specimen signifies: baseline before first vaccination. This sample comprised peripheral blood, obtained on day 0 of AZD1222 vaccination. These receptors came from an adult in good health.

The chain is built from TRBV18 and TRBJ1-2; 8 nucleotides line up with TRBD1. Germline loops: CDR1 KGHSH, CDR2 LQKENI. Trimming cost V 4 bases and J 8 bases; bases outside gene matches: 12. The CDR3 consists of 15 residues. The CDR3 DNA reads TGTGCCAGCTCACTAGACAGGGGTGCCGCTCGGGGCTACACCTTC. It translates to CASSLDRGAARGYTF.

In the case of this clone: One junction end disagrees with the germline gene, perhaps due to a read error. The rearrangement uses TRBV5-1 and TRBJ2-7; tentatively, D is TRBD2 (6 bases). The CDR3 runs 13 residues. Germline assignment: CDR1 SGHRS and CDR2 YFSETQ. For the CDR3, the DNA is TGCGCCAGCAGCTCTGGGACTGACAGATACATGAACTTC. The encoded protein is CASSSGTDRYMNF.

This chain's CDR3 is CAWKWGRGRNTIYF. The CDR3 bases are TGTGCCTGGAAATGGGGGCGCGGGAGAAACACCATATATTTT. The genes are TRBV30 and TRBJ1-3; TRBD1 is a possible D gene (6 bases). V was cut by 4 bases and J by 5 bases, with 15 bases left in between. The CDR3 is made up of 14 amino acids. Germline CDR1 and CDR2: GTSNPN and SVGIG (reference sequence).

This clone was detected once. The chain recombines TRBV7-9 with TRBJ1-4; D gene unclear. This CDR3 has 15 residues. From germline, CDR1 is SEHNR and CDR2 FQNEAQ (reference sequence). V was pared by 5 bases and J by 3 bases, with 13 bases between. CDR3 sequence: CASSAPVDANEKLFF. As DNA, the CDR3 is TGTGCCAGCAGCGCCCCTGTTGATGCTAATGAAAAACTGTTTTTT.

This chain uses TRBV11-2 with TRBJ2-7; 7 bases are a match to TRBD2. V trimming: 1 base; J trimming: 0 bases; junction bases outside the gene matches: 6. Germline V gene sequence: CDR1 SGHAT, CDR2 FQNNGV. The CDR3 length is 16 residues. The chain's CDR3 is CASSLGGSGASYEQYF. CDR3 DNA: TGTGCCAGCAGCTTAGGAGGCAGCGGGGCCTCCTACGAGCAGTACTTC.

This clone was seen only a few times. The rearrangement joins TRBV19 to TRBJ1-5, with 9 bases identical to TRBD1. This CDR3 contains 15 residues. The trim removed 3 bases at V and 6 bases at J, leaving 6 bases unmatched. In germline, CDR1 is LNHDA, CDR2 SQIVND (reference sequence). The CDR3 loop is CASSIWDRAPQPQHF. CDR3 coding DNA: TGTGCCAGTAGTATTTGGGACAGGGCGCCTCAGCCCCAGCATTTT. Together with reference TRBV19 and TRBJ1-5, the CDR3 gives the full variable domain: DGGITQSPKYLFRKEGQNVTLSCEQNLNHDAMYWYRQDPGQGLRLIYYSQIVNDFQKGDIAEGYSVSREKKESFPLTVTSAQKNPTAFYLCASSIWDRAPQPQHFGDGTRLSIL.

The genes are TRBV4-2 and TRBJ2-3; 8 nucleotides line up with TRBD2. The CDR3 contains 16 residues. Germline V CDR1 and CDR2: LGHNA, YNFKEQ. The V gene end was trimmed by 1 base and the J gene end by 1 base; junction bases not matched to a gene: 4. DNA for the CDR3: TGTGCCAGCAGCCAAGTAACTAGCGGTGGCACAGATACGCAGTATTTT. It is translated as CASSQVTSGGTDTQYF.

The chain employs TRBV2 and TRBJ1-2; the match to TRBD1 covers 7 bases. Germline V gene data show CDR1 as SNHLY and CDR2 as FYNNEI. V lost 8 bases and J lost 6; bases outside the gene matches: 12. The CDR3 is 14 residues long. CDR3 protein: CASAVLTTGDGYTF. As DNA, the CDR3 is TGTGCCAGCGCGGTTCTGACTACAGGGGATGGCTACACCTTC. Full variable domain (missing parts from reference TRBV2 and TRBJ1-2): EPEVTQTPSHQVTQMGQEVILRCVPISNHLYFYWYRQILGQKVEFLVSFYNNEISEKSEIFDDQFSVERPDGSNFTLKIRSTKLEDSAMYFCASAVLTTGDGYTFGSGTRLTVV.

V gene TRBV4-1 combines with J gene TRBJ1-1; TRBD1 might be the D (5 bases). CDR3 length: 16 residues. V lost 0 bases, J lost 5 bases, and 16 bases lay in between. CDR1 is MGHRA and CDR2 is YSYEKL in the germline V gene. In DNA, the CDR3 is TGCGCCAGCAGCCAAGAGGAGGCGCAGGGCGAGACTGAAGCTTTCTTT. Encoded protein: CASSQEEAQGETEAFF.

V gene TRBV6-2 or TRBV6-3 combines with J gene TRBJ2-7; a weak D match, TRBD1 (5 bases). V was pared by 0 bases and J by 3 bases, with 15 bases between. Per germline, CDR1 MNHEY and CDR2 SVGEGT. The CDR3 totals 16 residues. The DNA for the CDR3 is TGTGCCAGCAGTTACTCGAAAGGGGCCCAAGGCTACGAGCAGTACTTC. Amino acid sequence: CASSYSKGAQGYEQYF.

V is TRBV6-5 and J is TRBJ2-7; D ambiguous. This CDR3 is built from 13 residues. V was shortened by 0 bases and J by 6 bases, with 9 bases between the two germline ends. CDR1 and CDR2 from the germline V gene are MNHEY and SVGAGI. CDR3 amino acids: CASSYSQASEQYF. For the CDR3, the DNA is TGTGCCAGCAGTTACTCCCAAGCCAGCGAGCAGTACTTC.

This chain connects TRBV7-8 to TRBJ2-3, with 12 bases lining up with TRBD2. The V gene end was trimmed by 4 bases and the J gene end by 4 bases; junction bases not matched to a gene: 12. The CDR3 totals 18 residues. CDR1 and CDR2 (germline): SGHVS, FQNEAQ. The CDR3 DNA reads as TGTGCCAGCAGCTCAGCCCTAGCGGGGGGGCGGATCTCAGATACGCAGTATTTT. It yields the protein CASSSALAGGRISDTQYF.

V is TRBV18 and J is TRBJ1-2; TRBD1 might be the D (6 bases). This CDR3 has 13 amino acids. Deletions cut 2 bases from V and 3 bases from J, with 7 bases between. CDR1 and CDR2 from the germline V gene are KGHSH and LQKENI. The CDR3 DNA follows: TGTGCCAGCTCACCAGGGGGCGACTATGGCTACACCTTC. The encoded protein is CASSPGGDYGYTF. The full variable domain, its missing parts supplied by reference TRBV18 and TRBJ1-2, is NAGVMQNPRHLVRRRGQEARLRCSPMKGHSHVYWYRQLPEEGLKFMVYLQKENIIDESGMPKERFSAEFPKEGPSILRIQQVVRGDSAAYFCASSPGGDYGYTFGSGTRLTVV.

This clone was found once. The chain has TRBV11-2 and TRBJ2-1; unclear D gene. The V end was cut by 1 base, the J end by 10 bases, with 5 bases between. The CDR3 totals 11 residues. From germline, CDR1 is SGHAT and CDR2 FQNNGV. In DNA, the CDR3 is TGTGCCAGCAGCTTAGTGAAGGAGCAGTTCTTC. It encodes CASSLVKEQFF.

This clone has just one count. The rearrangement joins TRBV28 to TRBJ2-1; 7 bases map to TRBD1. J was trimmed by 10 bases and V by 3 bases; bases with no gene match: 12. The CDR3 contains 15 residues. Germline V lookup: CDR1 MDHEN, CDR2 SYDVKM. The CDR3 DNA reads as TGTGCCAGCAGTTTCCGGACTCTCAGGGGGTTGGAGCAGTTCTTC. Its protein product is CASSFRTLRGLEQFF.

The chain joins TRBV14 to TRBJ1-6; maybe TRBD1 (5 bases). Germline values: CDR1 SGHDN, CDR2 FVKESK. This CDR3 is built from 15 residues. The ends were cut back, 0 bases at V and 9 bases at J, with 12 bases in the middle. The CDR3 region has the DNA TGTGCCAGCAGCCAAGACCCAGGGCCCGCTTCACCCCTCCACTTT. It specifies CASSQDPGPASPLHF.

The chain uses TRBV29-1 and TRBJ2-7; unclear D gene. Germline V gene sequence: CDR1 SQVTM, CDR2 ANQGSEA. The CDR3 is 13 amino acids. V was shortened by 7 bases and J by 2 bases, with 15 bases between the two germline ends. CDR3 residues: CSAMTDLTYEQYF. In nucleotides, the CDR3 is TGCAGCGCCATGACGGATTTAACCTACGAGCAGTACTTC.

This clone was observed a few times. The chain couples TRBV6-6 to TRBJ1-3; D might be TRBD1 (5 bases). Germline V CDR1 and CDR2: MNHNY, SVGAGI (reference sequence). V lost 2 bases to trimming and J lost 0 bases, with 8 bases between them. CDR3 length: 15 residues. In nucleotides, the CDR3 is TGTGCCAGCAGTTACCGGGGCCCCTCTGGAAACACCATATATTTT. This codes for CASSYRGPSGNTIYF.